Each of the 28 T cell receptor beta chains below was sequenced from the same sample in a study of T cell responses to AZD1222 COVID-19 vaccine. This table comes from immunoSEQ multiplex PCR, and its TCRdb copy is limited to in-frame clones, with some not included. This sample has about 150,000 clones, with around 91% found just once. Sequenced here: peripheral blood, sampled on day 0 of AZD1222 vaccination. Every receptor here comes from an adult in good health.

The chain couples TRBV9 to TRBJ2-7, with 9 bases aligning to TRBD1. Germline trimming cut 4 bases from V and 7 bases from J; bases unmatched to any gene: 15. The CDR3 extends over 16 amino acids. Germline lookup yields CDR1 SGDLS and CDR2 YYNGEE. Written as DNA, the CDR3 is TGTGCCAGCAGCCCAACAGGGGGCTTCGGGTCGGGAGAGCAGTACTTC. Encoded protein: CASSPTGGFGSGEQYF.

This chain uses TRBV2 with TRBJ2-7; D unclear. V lost 10 bases and J lost 1, with 11 bases in between. The CDR3 consists of 12 residues. Germline V CDR1 and CDR2: SNHLY, FYNNEI. The CDR3 DNA is TGTGCCACTTCCGACCAATCCTACGAGCAGTACTTC. Protein sequence: CATSDQSYEQYF.

Details on this clone: One junction end disagrees with the germline gene, perhaps due to a read error. This chain connects TRBV7-7 to TRBJ2-1; D is uncertain. The CDR3 length is 15 residues. Germline loops: CDR1 SSHAT, CDR2 FNYEAQ (reference sequence). CDR3 in DNA: TGTGCTAGCAGCTTAGAGTTGGTTTCATACAATGAGCAGTTCTTC. Its translation is CASSLELVSYNEQFF.

This sequence joins TRBV6-5 and TRBJ2-7, with D perhaps matching TRBD1 (6 bases). Trimming took off 7 bases at V and 5 bases at J, with 9 bases between the two ends. Germline CDR1 is MNHEY and CDR2 is SVGAGI. The CDR3 covers 11 residues. The CDR3 sequence: CASIRGHEQYF. CDR3 nucleotide sequence: TGTGCCAGCATCAGGGGCCACGAGCAGTACTTC.

This sequence joins TRBV27 and TRBJ1-1; D uncertain. This CDR3 contains 15 residues. Germline CDR1 is MNHEY and CDR2 is SMNVEV (reference sequence). With 3 bases removed from V and 0 bases from J, the gap between germline ends came to 11 bases. The CDR3 coding sequence is TGTGCCAGCAGTTTCGATACCTACATGAACACTGAAGCTTTCTTT. Translating gives CASSFDTYMNTEAFF.

The chain joins TRBV7-2 to TRBJ1-1; TRBD1 matches at 8 bases. The CDR3 loop spans 15 amino acids. The V gene end was trimmed by 2 bases and the J gene end by 1 base; junction bases not matched to a gene: 3. Per the germline V gene, CDR1 is SGHTA and CDR2 is FQGNSA. Here the CDR3 reads CASSLWGTGNTEAFF. The CDR3 bases are TGTGCCAGCAGCTTATGGGGGACAGGGAACACTGAAGCTTTCTTT.

The chain couples TRBV19 to TRBJ2-6; D call uncertain. Germline CDR1 LNHDA, CDR2 SQIVND (reference sequence). The germline V and J ends were trimmed by 7 bases and 0 bases, with 10 bases remaining between them. This CDR3 has 15 residues. DNA of the CDR3: TGTGCCAGTATGAAACGAAGCTCTGGGGCCAACGTCCTGACTTTC. Translated: CASMKRSSGANVLTF.

This chain connects TRBV9 to TRBJ1-3, with D hard to call. CDR1 and CDR2 from the germline V gene are SGDLS and YYNGEE. V was cut by 0 bases and J by 5 bases, with 12 bases left in between. This CDR3 is built from 15 residues. The CDR3 coding sequence is TGTGCCAGCAGCGTAGGTCTCCCTGAGAGAAACACCATATATTTT. Encoded protein: CASSVGLPERNTIYF.

The chain uses TRBV25-1 and TRBJ2-3; 8 bases align to TRBD1. Germline loops: CDR1 MGHDK, CDR2 SYGVNS. After removal of 5 bases from V and 2 bases from J, the junction contained 9 bases not matched to a gene. This CDR3 region has 16 residues. The CDR3 spells CASSSQGQGPTDTQYF. In nucleotides, the CDR3 is TGTGCCAGCAGTTCCCAAGGACAGGGACCCACAGATACGCAGTATTTT.

The chain joins TRBV6-5 to TRBJ2-7, with unresolved D. Between the trimmed V and J ends, which lost 2 bases and 4 bases, there was a span of 6 bases. The CDR3 contains 12 residues. Looked up from germline, CDR1 is MNHEY and CDR2 is SVGAGI. CDR3 nucleotides: TGTGCCAGCAGTTACAACGATTACGAGCAGTACTTC. It yields the protein CASSYNDYEQYF.

This clone was seen only once. The V call is TRBV3-1 (or the pseudogene TRBV3-2), the J call TRBJ2-4; weak D call: TRBD1 (6 bases). Germline values: CDR1 LGHDT, CDR2 YNNKEL (reference sequence). The CDR3 totals 19 residues. V lost 1 base, J lost 0 bases, and 19 bases lay in between. The CDR3 spells CASSQGGDRLALAKNIQYF. Here the CDR3 DNA reads TGTGCCAGCAGCCAAGGAGGTGACAGGCTTGCTCTAGCCAAAAACATTCAGTACTTC.

CDR3 nucleotides: TGTGCCAGCAGCGTAGCGGGACTCTACAATGAGCAGTTCTTC. It yields the protein CASSVAGLYNEQFF. J is TRBJ2-1 and V is TRBV5-8; 8 nucleotides line up with TRBD2. The CDR3 extends over 14 amino acids. The V and J ends lost 4 bases and 3 bases, in that order; junction bases with no gene match: 3. Looked up from germline, CDR1 is SGHTS and CDR2 is YDEGEE.

This rearrangement joins TRBV7-2 to TRBJ2-7; the D gene could be TRBD1 or TRBD2 (5 bases each). Trimming removed 0 bases from V and 6 bases from J, with 12 bases in between. Germline CDR1 is SGHTA and CDR2 is FQGNSA. CDR3 length equals 14 residues. The CDR3 nucleotides are TGTGCCAGCAGCTTAGCGTCAATTGGGGGCGAGCAGTACTTC. It translates to CASSLASIGGEQYF.

This clone was detected once. The chain recombines TRBV2 with TRBJ1-4; possible D gene TRBD1, 6 bases. The CDR3 has 14 amino acids. CDR1 and CDR2 from the germline V gene are SNHLY and FYNNEI. The V and J ends lost 4 bases and 3 bases respectively, with 9 bases between them. The CDR3 DNA reads as TGTGCCAGCAGTGCACAGGGAGCTAATGAAAAACTGTTTTTT. Translated: CASSAQGANEKLFF.

The chain employs TRBV4-3 and TRBJ2-7; D is possibly TRBD2 (7 bases). In germline, CDR1 is LGHNA, CDR2 YSLEER. The CDR3 covers 16 residues. V lost 4 bases, J lost 2 bases, and 18 bases lay in between. The CDR3 spells CASSPSHQRDTYEQYF. CDR3 nucleotide sequence: TGCGCCAGCAGCCCCTCCCATCAGCGGGACACCTACGAGCAGTACTTC.

The gene calls are TRBV5-1 and TRBJ1-2; 8 bases match TRBD1. Germline V CDR1 and CDR2: SGHRS, YFSETQ. The J segment lost 8 bases and the V segment lost 4 bases, leaving 10 bases of the junction unmatched. The CDR3 runs to 14 residues. The CDR3 DNA follows: TGCGCCAGCAGCGACGGGCAGGGGGCAAGAGGCTACACCTTC. It is translated as CASSDGQGARGYTF.

This sequence joins TRBV19 and TRBJ1-2; TRBD1 aligns across 9 bases. Looked up from germline, CDR1 is LNHDA and CDR2 is SQIVND (reference sequence). The V gene end was trimmed by 10 bases and the J gene end by 5 bases; junction bases not matched to a gene: 8. The CDR3 is 13 residues long. In DNA, the CDR3 is TGTGCCACAATCGGACAGGGGAGTTATGGCTACACCTTC. This encodes CATIGQGSYGYTF.

This clone was detected only a few times. The chain employs TRBV9 and TRBJ2-2; tentatively, D is TRBD2 (6 bases). Germline-derived CDR1 and CDR2 are SGDLS and YYNGEE. With 2 bases removed from V and 3 bases from J, the gap between germline ends came to 8 bases. The CDR3 has 14 amino acids. CDR3 in amino acids: CASSVGGYTGELFF. The CDR3 DNA reads TGTGCCAGCAGCGTTGGGGGGTACACCGGGGAGCTGTTTTTT.

The chain has TRBV5-1 and TRBJ2-3; D possibly corresponds to TRBD2 (5 bases). Trimming left V 4 bases short and J 2 bases short, with 8 bases between. This CDR3 comprises 13 residues. CDR1 and CDR2 (germline): SGHRS, YFSETQ. The CDR3 spells CASSVTTTDTQYF. The CDR3 DNA follows: TGCGCCAGCAGCGTGACTACCACAGATACGCAGTATTTT. Together with reference TRBV5-1 and TRBJ2-3, the CDR3 gives the full variable domain: KAGVTQTPRYLIKTRGQQVTLSCSPISGHRSVSWYQQTPGQGLQFLFEYFSETQRNKGNFPGRFSGRQFSNSRSEMNVSTLELGDSALYLCASSVTTTDTQYFGPGTRLTVL.

The rearrangement links TRBV28 to TRBJ1-1; TRBD1 might be the D (5 bases). The CDR3 totals 14 residues. V was clipped by 2 bases and J by 8 bases, with 15 bases between them. Looked up from germline, CDR1 is MDHEN and CDR2 is SYDVKM. The CDR3 spells CASSLRGTSQEAFF. CDR3 in DNA: TGTGCCAGCAGTTTACGTGGGACCTCACAAGAAGCTTTCTTT.

J is TRBJ2-5 and V is TRBV27; a weak D match, TRBD2 (5 bases). CDR3 length: 14 amino acids. Per germline, CDR1 MNHEY and CDR2 SMNVEV (reference sequence). V was cut by 5 bases and J by 1 base, with 11 bases left in between. CDR3 loop: CASSPYGIQETQYF. As DNA, the CDR3 is TGTGCCAGCAGTCCTTACGGGATCCAAGAGACCCAGTACTTC.

In the case of this clone: A read error may account for a junction end that differs from germline. CDR3 DNA: TGTGCTAGCAGCGCGGGACCTAACAATGAGCAGTTCTTC. Translated: CASSAGPNNEQFF. This chain joins TRBV7-7 and TRBJ2-1; D is possibly TRBD2 (6 bases). Per the germline V gene, CDR1 is SSHAT and CDR2 is FNYEAQ (reference sequence). There are 13 residues in the CDR3.

The chain links TRBV11-2 to TRBJ1-1; TRBD1 might be the D (6 bases). Germline V CDR1 and CDR2: SGHAT, FQNNGV. Between the trimmed V and J ends, which lost 5 bases and 6 bases, there was a span of 25 bases. CDR3 size: 17 residues. The CDR3 here is CASSGRGGQRSGAEAFF. In nucleotides, the CDR3 is TGTGCCAGCAGCGGAAGGGGAGGACAGCGGTCGGGCGCTGAAGCTTTCTTT.

The chain carries TRBV28 and TRBJ1-2; possibly TRBD1 for D (6 bases). The CDR3 has 15 residues. Germline loops: CDR1 MDHEN, CDR2 SYDVKM. With 1 base removed from V and 6 bases from J, the gap between germline ends came to 15 bases. The CDR3 protein is CASSLLGGSLDGYTF. The CDR3 nucleotides read TGTGCCAGCAGTTTATTGGGGGGCTCCTTAGATGGCTACACCTTC.

J is TRBJ2-1 and V is TRBV12-5, with D possibly matching TRBD1 (6 bases). From germline, CDR1 is LGHNT and CDR2 FRNRAP. This CDR3 comprises 12 residues. The CDR3 DNA reads TGTGCCAGGGGTGGGTTAGGCGATGAGCAGTTCTTC. It translates to CARGGLGDEQFF.

This chain uses TRBV11-3 with TRBJ2-1; D possibly corresponds to TRBD1 (6 bases). This CDR3 has 14 residues. CDR1 is SGHNT and CDR2 is YENEEA in the germline V gene. Trimming left V 0 bases short and J 5 bases short, with 8 bases between. The CDR3 DNA reads TGTGCCAGCAGCTTAGAAAGGGACAACAATGAGCAGTTCTTC. It specifies CASSLERDNNEQFF.

This chain joins TRBV2 and TRBJ1-2; TRBD1 might be the D (5 bases). Trimming took 4 bases from V and 2 from J, leaving 11 bases between them. CDR3 size: 14 residues. Looked up from germline, CDR1 is SNHLY and CDR2 is FYNNEI. The CDR3 nucleotides are TGTGCCAGCAGTGCCGGCAGGGCGAACTATGGCTACACCTTC. Amino acid sequence: CASSAGRANYGYTF.

This clone has more than one count but fewer than ten. The V call is TRBV7-9, the J call TRBJ2-7, with TRBD2 matching 8 bases. This CDR3 is 16 amino acids long. CDR1 and CDR2 (germline): SEHNR, FQNEAQ (reference sequence). V trimming: 6 bases; J trimming: 3 bases; junction bases outside the gene matches: 13. The CDR3 DNA follows: TGTGCCAGCAGTCCCCGGGGGGGGACTACACTCTACGAGCAGTACTTC. Translation gives CASSPRGGTTLYEQYF.